What follows are 30 T cell receptor beta chains derived from one specimen sequenced in a study of OX40 agonist ivuxolimab in advanced cancers. TCRdb keeps only in-frame clones here, not all; method: immunoSEQ multiplex PCR. Of tens of thousands of clones in the sample, about nine tenths were seen once. The sequences come from CD4+ or CD8+ T cells sorted from blood, collected in a trial of the OX40 agonist ivuxolimab. These receptors were collected from an adult with an advanced solid tumor such as melanoma, head and neck, liver or kidney cancer.

The rearrangement links TRBV11-3 to TRBJ2-4, with a tentative D call TRBD2 (5 bases). The CDR3 spans 14 residues. CDR1 is SGHNT, CDR2 YENEEA, per germline. V lost 2 bases and J lost 5, with 10 bases in between. Here the CDR3 DNA reads TGTGCCAGCAGCTTAAAATTGGGAGAAAACATTCAGTACTTC. Residues: CASSLKLGENIQYF.

This chain links TRBV5-6 with TRBJ2-7; 8 bases fit TRBD1. This CDR3 comprises 15 residues. V lost 4 bases and J lost 4; bases outside the gene matches: 10. CDR1 is SGHDT and CDR2 is YYEEEE in the germline V gene. DNA of the CDR3: TGTGCCAGCAGCCAGTCAGGGGGCACCCCTTACGAGCAGTACTTC. This encodes CASSQSGGTPYEQYF.

The rearrangement joins TRBV4-1 to TRBJ2-2, with 11 bases lining up with TRBD1. The CDR3 length is 16 residues. The V gene's germline CDR1 is MGHRA and CDR2 YSYEKL. Trimming cost V 3 bases and J 6 bases; bases outside gene matches: 6. CDR3 nucleotide sequence: TGCGCCAGCAGCCACAGAATGGGACAGGGGGCCGGGGAGCTGTTTTTT. Its translation is CASSHRMGQGAGELFF.

V usage is TRBV6-6 and J usage is TRBJ1-2; 7 nucleotides align to TRBD1. This CDR3 has 14 residues. Unmatched junction bases numbered 7, after V lost 5 bases and J lost 4 bases. Germline V lookup: CDR1 MNHNY, CDR2 SVGAGI (reference sequence). The DNA of the CDR3 is TGTGCCAGCAGTGGGACAGCCGAGGGCTATGGCTACACCTTC. It encodes CASSGTAEGYGYTF.

This sequence joins TRBV6-5 and TRBJ1-5; 8 bases match TRBD1. V was pared by 6 bases and J by 5 bases, with 9 bases of the junction left unmatched. Looked up from germline, CDR1 is MNHEY and CDR2 is SVGAGI. The CDR3 contains 15 residues. CDR3 in DNA: TGTGCCAGCAGACCCGGGCAGGGGGCTCATCAGCCCCAGCATTTT. It translates to CASRPGQGAHQPQHF.

The V gene is TRBV30, the J gene TRBJ2-2; no clear D. V gave up 5 bases and J gave up 1 base, with 8 bases separating them. The length of the CDR3 is 13 residues. Germline V gene data show CDR1 as GTSNPN and CDR2 as SVGIG (reference sequence). The CDR3 protein is CAWDAGNTGELFF. CDR3 nucleotides: TGTGCCTGGGACGCAGGGAACACCGGGGAGCTGTTTTTT. Supplemented by reference TRBV30 and TRBJ2-2, the full variable domain reads SQTIHQWPATLVQPVGSPLSLECTVEGTSNPNLYWYRQAAGRGLQLLFYSVGIGQISSEVPQNLSASRPQDRQFILSSKKLLLSDSGFYLCAWDAGNTGELFFGEGSRLTVL.

Here the CDR3 reads CASSAQGINQPQHF. DNA for the CDR3: TGCGCCAGCAGCGCTCAGGGGATAAATCAGCCCCAGCATTTT. V and J are TRBV5-1 and TRBJ1-5, with a weak D call TRBD1 (6 bases). The CDR3 is 14 amino acids. Germline CDR1 SGHRS, CDR2 YFSETQ. Trimming removed 4 bases at V and 4 bases at J, with 12 bases between. Complete variable domain (other parts from reference TRBV5-1 and TRBJ1-5): KAGVTQTPRYLIKTRGQQVTLSCSPISGHRSVSWYQQTPGQGLQFLFEYFSETQRNKGNFPGRFSGRQFSNSRSEMNVSTLELGDSALYLCASSAQGINQPQHFGDGTRLSIL.

The chain couples TRBV14 to TRBJ2-7; D may match TRBD1 or TRBD2 (6 bases each). Per germline, CDR1 SGHDN and CDR2 FVKESK. Trimming took 3 bases from V and 3 from J, leaving 12 bases between them. The CDR3 is 14 amino acids. As DNA, the CDR3 is TGTGCCAGCAGCCATGGAGGGGGACACTACGAGCAGTACTTC. Translation gives CASSHGGGHYEQYF.

The V and J genes are TRBV10-2 and TRBJ1-4, with 7 nucleotides matching TRBD1. J was trimmed by 6 bases and V by 6 bases; bases with no gene match: 4. The CDR3 spans 13 residues. Germline V gene sequence: CDR1 WSHSY, CDR2 SAAADI. In DNA form, the CDR3 reads TGCGCCAGCAGCGGGACAGCCTATGAAAAACTGTTTTTT. It yields the protein CASSGTAYEKLFF.

The V and J genes are TRBV5-6 and TRBJ2-5; D is unresolved. Per germline, CDR1 SGHDT and CDR2 YYEEEE. V was cut by 6 bases and J by 2 bases, with 14 bases left in between. The length of the CDR3 is 14 residues. The CDR3 DNA follows: TGTGCCAGCACCCTAGACGGCAGGCAAGAGACCCAGTACTTC. Protein: CASTLDGRQETQYF.

This clone came up a few times. The chain carries TRBV13 and TRBJ1-1, with a tentative D call TRBD1 (6 bases). CDR3 length: 16 residues. Trimming removed 2 bases at V and 4 bases at J, with 17 bases between. Germline lookup yields CDR1 PRHDT and CDR2 FYEKMQ (reference sequence). CDR3 amino acids: CASSLSQGIDGTEAFF. CDR3 nucleotides: TGTGCCAGCAGCTTATCACAGGGTATTGACGGCACTGAAGCTTTCTTT.

The rearrangement links TRBV30 to TRBJ1-1, with D uncertain. The V gene lost 3 bases and the J gene lost 4 bases, with 18 bases spanning the gap. The CDR3 sequence is 15 residues long. The germline V gene encodes CDR1 GTSNPN and CDR2 SVGIG (reference sequence). The CDR3 DNA reads TGTGCCTGGAGCGCAGGAAGGGTTCGTTCCACTGAAGCTTTCTTT. This gives the protein CAWSAGRVRSTEAFF.

A remark on this clone: This sample also contains other DNA sequences that code for the same CDR3. CDR3 DNA sequence: TGCGCCAGCAGCCTGCGCAGGGATCCGTCTGGGTACGAGCAGTACTTC. Encoded protein: CASSLRRDPSGYEQYF. The chain uses TRBV5-1 and TRBJ2-7; a possible D gene is TRBD1 (5 bases). Trimming took 4 bases from V and 4 from J, leaving 21 bases between them. This CDR3 contains 16 residues. Germline V gene data show CDR1 as SGHRS and CDR2 as YFSETQ.

The chain uses TRBV11-2 and TRBJ2-7; a possible D gene is TRBD2 (5 bases). CDR3 length: 14 residues. V dropped 0 bases and J dropped 6 bases, with 12 bases sitting between them. CDR1 and CDR2 from the germline V gene are SGHAT and FQNNGV. The CDR3: CASSLEFMGSEQYF. CDR3 nucleotide sequence: TGTGCCAGCAGCTTAGAATTCATGGGGAGCGAGCAGTACTTC.

This clone has a single count. The chain employs TRBV7-9 and TRBJ1-3, with D maybe TRBD1 (6 bases). Per the germline V gene, CDR1 is SEHNR and CDR2 is FQNEAQ (reference sequence). The length of the CDR3 is 16 residues. The V and J ends lost 5 bases and 0 bases respectively, with 14 bases between them. The CDR3: CASSPLGQTSGNTIYF. DNA for the CDR3: TGTGCCAGCAGCCCCCTCGGACAGACCTCTGGAAACACCATATATTTT.

The chain is built from TRBV28 and TRBJ1-2; 10 bases align to TRBD1. V lost 6 bases and J lost 8; bases outside the gene matches: 12. Germline V gives CDR1 MDHEN, CDR2 SYDVKM. This CDR3 has 15 amino acids. The CDR3 spells CASRTPGQGNGGYTF. The CDR3 DNA is TGTGCCAGCAGAACGCCGGGACAGGGGAACGGCGGCTACACCTTC.

In its sample, this clone was seen once. The DNA for the CDR3 is TGTGCCAGCAGCCGAGACAGGGGCAGCTCCTACGAGCAGTACTTC. It is translated as CASSRDRGSSYEQYF. The genes are TRBV7-9 and TRBJ2-7; 8 bases are shared with TRBD1. The germline CDR1 and CDR2 sequences are SEHNR and FQNEAQ (reference sequence). The CDR3 is 15 residues long. V lost 5 bases to trimming and J lost 0 bases; unmatched junction nucleotides: 6.

The chain's CDR3 is CASSLVTGIQPQHF. The DNA of the CDR3 is TGCGCCAGCAGCTTGGTAACAGGGATTCAGCCCCAGCATTTT. This rearrangement joins TRBV5-1 to TRBJ1-5; the D gene is possibly TRBD1 (6 bases). The CDR3 is 14 residues long. The V end was cut by 0 bases, the J end by 6 bases, with 10 bases between. In germline, CDR1 is SGHRS, CDR2 YFSETQ. Looking up the rest from reference TRBV5-1 and TRBJ1-5 gives the full variable domain: KAGVTQTPRYLIKTRGQQVTLSCSPISGHRSVSWYQQTPGQGLQFLFEYFSETQRNKGNFPGRFSGRQFSNSRSEMNVSTLELGDSALYLCASSLVTGIQPQHFGDGTRLSIL.

This rearrangement joins TRBV30 to TRBJ1-3, with unresolved D. Trimming stripped 0 bases from V and 2 bases from J, with 8 bases between. There are 14 residues in the CDR3. Germline CDR1 reads GTSNPN; CDR2 reads SVGIG (reference sequence). CDR3 sequence: CAWSVGSAGNTIYF. The CDR3 coding sequence is TGTGCCTGGAGTGTCGGCAGCGCTGGAAACACCATATATTTT.

The gene calls are TRBV2 and TRBJ1-1; TRBD1 matches at 8 bases. V gave up 5 bases and J gave up 6 bases; unmatched junction bases: 5. This CDR3 is built from 13 residues. Germline values: CDR1 SNHLY, CDR2 FYNNEI. The DNA of the CDR3 is TGTGCCAGCAGTCGGACAGGGACGGCTGAAGCTTTCTTT. It yields the protein CASSRTGTAEAFF.

V and J are TRBV7-6 and TRBJ2-1; D is possibly TRBD2 (5 bases). CDR3 length equals 14 residues. Between the trimmed V and J ends, which lost 1 base and 6 bases, there was a span of 10 bases. Germline V gives CDR1 SGHVS, CDR2 FNYEAQ. CDR3 region: CASSLGSSPNEQFF. The CDR3 DNA follows: TGTGCCAGCAGCTTAGGATCTAGCCCCAATGAGCAGTTCTTC.

The chain's CDR3 is CASSFLPGDGTQYF. Written as DNA, the CDR3 is TGTGCCAGCAGTTTCCTCCCAGGGGATGGGACCCAGTACTTC. The gene calls are TRBV27 and TRBJ2-5; D may be TRBD1 (6 bases). Trimming cost V 3 bases and J 7 bases, with 15 bases left between them. The CDR3 is 14 amino acids. From germline, CDR1 is MNHEY and CDR2 SMNVEV (reference sequence).

The chain is built from TRBV28 and TRBJ1-1; unclear D gene. CDR1 is MDHEN, CDR2 SYDVKM, per germline. The CDR3 runs 11 residues. The CDR3 is CVTAGNTEAFF. Written as DNA, the CDR3 is TGTGTTACCGCGGGGAACACTGAAGCTTTCTTT.

Remarks on this clone: One junction end disagrees with the germline gene, perhaps due to a read error. V is TRBV18 and J is TRBJ1-5; maybe TRBD1 (6 bases). Germline V lookup: CDR1 KGHSH, CDR2 LQKENI. The CDR3 is 13 amino acids. This CDR3 is CAGSRQDNQPQHF. The CDR3 DNA sequence: TGTGCCGGCTCACGACAGGACAATCAGCCCCAGCATTTT.

In its sample, this clone was seen a few times. The gene calls are TRBV5-6 and TRBJ2-1; 7 nucleotides agree with TRBD1. Germline CDR1 SGHDT, CDR2 YYEEEE. The trim removed 3 bases at V and 6 bases at J, leaving 3 bases unmatched. CDR3 length: 13 residues. CDR3 DNA: TGTGCCAGCAGCTGGGGGACAGTCAATGAGCAGTTCTTC. This codes for CASSWGTVNEQFF.

This chain connects TRBV28 to TRBJ2-1, with D perhaps matching TRBD2 (6 bases). V lost 2 bases to trimming and J lost 8 bases, with 13 bases between them. CDR1 is MDHEN and CDR2 is SYDVKM in the germline V gene. The CDR3 covers 14 residues. The CDR3 DNA is TGTGCCAGCAGTTTAGGCGGGGCCGCCTATGAGCAGTTCTTC. Protein product: CASSLGGAAYEQFF.

The sample holds one count of this clone. This sequence joins TRBV10-1 and TRBJ2-7, with 7 bases matching TRBD1. Germline CDR1 reads WNHNN; CDR2 reads SYGVQD (reference sequence). With 5 bases clipped from V and 6 bases from J, the junction kept 4 bases outside the gene matches. CDR3 length: 12 amino acids. The CDR3 reads CASSRQGGEQYF. The DNA of the CDR3 is TGCGCCAGCAGTCGACAGGGCGGCGAGCAGTACTTC.

This clone was seen once. The chain recombines TRBV4-3 with TRBJ2-3, with TRBD1 matching 12 bases. Trimming cost V 0 bases and J 3 bases; bases outside gene matches: 7. CDR1 is LGHNA and CDR2 is YSLEER in the germline V gene. The CDR3 has 18 amino acids. In nucleotides, the CDR3 is TGCGCCAGCAGCCAAGAACCCGGGACAGGGGGCGAGACAGATACGCAGTATTTT. Protein product: CASSQEPGTGGETDTQYF.

The rearrangement joins TRBV19 to TRBJ1-5; D may be TRBD1 (6 bases). The CDR3 length is 16 residues. CDR1 and CDR2 from the germline V gene are LNHDA and SQIVND (reference sequence). The V end was cut by 2 bases, the J end by 3 bases, with 14 bases between. CDR3 sequence: CASSITGIGANQPQHF. CDR3 DNA: TGTGCCAGTAGTATAACAGGGATTGGGGCCAATCAGCCCCAGCATTTT.

This clone was seen only once. The CDR3 region has the DNA TGTGCCAGCAGCTTGACAGGCACCTACAATGAGCAGTTCTTC. It specifies CASSLTGTYNEQFF. The chain carries TRBV11-3 and TRBJ2-1; D is perhaps TRBD1 (6 bases). CDR1 and CDR2 (germline): SGHNT, YENEEA. The CDR3 spans 14 residues. The germline V and J ends were trimmed by 3 bases and 2 bases, with 8 bases remaining between them.